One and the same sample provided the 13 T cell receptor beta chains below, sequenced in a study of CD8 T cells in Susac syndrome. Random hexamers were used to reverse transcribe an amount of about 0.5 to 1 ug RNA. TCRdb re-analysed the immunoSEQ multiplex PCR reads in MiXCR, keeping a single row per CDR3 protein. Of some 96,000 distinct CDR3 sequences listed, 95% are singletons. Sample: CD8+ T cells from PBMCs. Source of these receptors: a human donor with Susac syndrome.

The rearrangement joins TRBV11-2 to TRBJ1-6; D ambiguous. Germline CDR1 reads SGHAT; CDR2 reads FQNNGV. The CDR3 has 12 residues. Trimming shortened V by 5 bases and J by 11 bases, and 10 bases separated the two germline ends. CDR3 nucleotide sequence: TGTGCCAGCAGCCCCCGGGTCACACCCCTCCACTTT. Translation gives CASSPRVTPLHF.

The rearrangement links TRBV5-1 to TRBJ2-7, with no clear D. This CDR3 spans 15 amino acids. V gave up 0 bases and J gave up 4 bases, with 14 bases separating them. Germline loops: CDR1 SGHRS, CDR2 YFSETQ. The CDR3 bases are TGCGCCAGCAGCTTGGCTGACGGCAGGATATACGAGCAGTACTTC. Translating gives CASSLADGRIYEQYF.

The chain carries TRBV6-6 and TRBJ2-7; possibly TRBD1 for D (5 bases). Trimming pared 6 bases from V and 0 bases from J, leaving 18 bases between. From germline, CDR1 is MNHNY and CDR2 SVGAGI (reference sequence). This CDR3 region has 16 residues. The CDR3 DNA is TGTGCCAGCAGCCAAAGGGTAGATGGGGCCTCCTACGAGCAGTACTTC. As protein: CASSQRVDGASYEQYF.

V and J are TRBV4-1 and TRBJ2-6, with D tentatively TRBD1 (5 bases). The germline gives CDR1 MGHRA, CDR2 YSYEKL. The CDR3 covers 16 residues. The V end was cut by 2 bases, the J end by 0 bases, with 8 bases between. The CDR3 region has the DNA TGCGCCAGCAGCCAAAGTGACAGCTCTGGGGCCAACGTCCTGACTTTC. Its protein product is CASSQSDSSGANVLTF.

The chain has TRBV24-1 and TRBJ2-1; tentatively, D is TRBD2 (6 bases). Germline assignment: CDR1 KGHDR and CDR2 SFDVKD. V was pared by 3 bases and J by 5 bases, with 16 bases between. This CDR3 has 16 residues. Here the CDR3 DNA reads TGTGCCACCAGTGATCCCCGCGGTAGCGGAAACAATGAGCAGTTCTTC. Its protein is CATSDPRGSGNNEQFF.

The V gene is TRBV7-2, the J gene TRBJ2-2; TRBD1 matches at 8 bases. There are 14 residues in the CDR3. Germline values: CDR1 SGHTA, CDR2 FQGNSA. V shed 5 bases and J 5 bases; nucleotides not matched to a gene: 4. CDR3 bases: TGTGCCAGCAGCGTAAGACAGGGGACCGGGGAGCTGTTTTTT. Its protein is CASSVRQGTGELFF.

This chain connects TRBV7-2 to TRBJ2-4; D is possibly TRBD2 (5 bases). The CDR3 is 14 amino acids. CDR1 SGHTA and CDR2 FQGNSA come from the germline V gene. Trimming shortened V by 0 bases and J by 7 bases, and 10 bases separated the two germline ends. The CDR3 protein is CASSLASAPNIQYF. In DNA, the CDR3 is TGTGCCAGCAGCTTAGCTAGCGCACCCAACATTCAGTACTTC.

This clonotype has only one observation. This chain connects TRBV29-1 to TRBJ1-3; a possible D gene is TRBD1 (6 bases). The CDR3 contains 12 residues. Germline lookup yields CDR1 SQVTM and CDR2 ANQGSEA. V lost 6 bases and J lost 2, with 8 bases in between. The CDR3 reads CSVTGPGNTIYF. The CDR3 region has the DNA TGCAGCGTCACAGGGCCTGGAAACACCATATATTTT.

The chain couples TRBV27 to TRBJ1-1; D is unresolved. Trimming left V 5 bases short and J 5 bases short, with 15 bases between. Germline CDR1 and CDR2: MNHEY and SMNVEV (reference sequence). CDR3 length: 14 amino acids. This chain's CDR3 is CASSPRGIRTEAFF. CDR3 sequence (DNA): TGTGCCAGCAGTCCCCGTGGCATAAGGACTGAAGCTTTCTTT.

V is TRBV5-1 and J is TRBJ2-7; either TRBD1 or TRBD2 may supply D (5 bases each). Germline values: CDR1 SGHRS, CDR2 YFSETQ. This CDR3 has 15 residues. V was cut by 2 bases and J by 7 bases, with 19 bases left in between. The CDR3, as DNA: TGCGCCAGCAGCTTTGAGGTCTTTCCGAGGGGAGAGCAGTACTTC. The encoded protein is CASSFEVFPRGEQYF.

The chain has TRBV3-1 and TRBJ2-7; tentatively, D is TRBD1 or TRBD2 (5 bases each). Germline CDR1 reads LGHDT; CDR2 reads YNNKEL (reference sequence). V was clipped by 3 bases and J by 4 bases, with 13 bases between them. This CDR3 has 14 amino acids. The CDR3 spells CASSQSNGGYEQYF. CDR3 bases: TGTGCCAGCAGCCAGAGTAATGGGGGTTACGAGCAGTACTTC.

DNA for the CDR3: TGTGCCAGCAGTCTCGGCAGGGGCACAGATACGCAGTATTTT. Its translation: CASSLGRGTDTQYF. This chain joins TRBV13 and TRBJ2-3; D perhaps matches TRBD1 (5 bases). Germline values: CDR1 PRHDT, CDR2 FYEKMQ (reference sequence). This CDR3 region has 14 residues. The germline V and J ends were trimmed by 6 bases and 1 base, with 11 bases remaining between them.

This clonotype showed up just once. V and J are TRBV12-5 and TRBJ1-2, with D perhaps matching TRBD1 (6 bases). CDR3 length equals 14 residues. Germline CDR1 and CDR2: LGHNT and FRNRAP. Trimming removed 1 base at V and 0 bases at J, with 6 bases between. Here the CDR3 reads CASGLGTANYGYTF. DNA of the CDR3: TGTGCTAGTGGTTTGGGGACAGCTAACTATGGCTACACCTTC.